This T cell receptor (beta chain) was documented in a study of preoperative IRX-2 immunotherapy in early breast cancer. This sample's treatment: preoperative locoregional IRX-2 cytokine immunotherapy. Samples came from a phase Ib trial of preoperative locoregional IRX-2 cytokine immunotherapy. The data were produced by immunoSEQ multiplex PCR, yet TCRdb's version contains in-frame clones alone and is incomplete. This table has about 32,000 clones, 75% to 90% appearing once. CDR1 is LNHDA and CDR2 is SQIVND in the germline V gene (reference sequence). Trimming shortened V by 5 bases and J by 3 bases, and 19 bases separated the two germline ends. This CDR3 has 16 amino acids.

This chain links TRBV19 with TRBJ1-2, with D perhaps TRBD1 (6 bases). The source is a human donor with breast cancer. The sequences come from lymph node tissue, collected from a patient treated with IRX-2 immunotherapy. CDR3 in amino acids: CASSQGGTSNYYGYTF. DNA of the CDR3: TGTGCCAGTAGTCAAGGGGGGACAAGCAACTACTATGGCTACACCTTC.